This T cell receptor beta chain appears in the sequencing data of a study of blood T cells in healthy people across ages. A second roughly 6 to 11 cycle PCR used barcoded and J-beta primers. TCRdb analysed the 5' RACE reads with MiXCR anew, one entry per CDR3 protein. The sample lists hundreds of thousands of distinct CDR3 sequences, around 54% occurring once. The germline CDR1 and CDR2 sequences are KGHSH and LQKENI. The germline V and J ends were trimmed by 2 bases and 2 bases, with 7 bases remaining between them. CDR3 length: 15 residues. Sequenced: blood. This TCR came from a man aged 55 to 70 in good health. The gene calls are TRBV18 and TRBJ2-6; the D gene is possibly TRBD2 (5 bases). The CDR3, as DNA: TGTGCCAGCTCACCATTGGAGGCTGGGGCCAACGTCCTGACTTTC. Protein product: CASSPLEAGANVLTF.